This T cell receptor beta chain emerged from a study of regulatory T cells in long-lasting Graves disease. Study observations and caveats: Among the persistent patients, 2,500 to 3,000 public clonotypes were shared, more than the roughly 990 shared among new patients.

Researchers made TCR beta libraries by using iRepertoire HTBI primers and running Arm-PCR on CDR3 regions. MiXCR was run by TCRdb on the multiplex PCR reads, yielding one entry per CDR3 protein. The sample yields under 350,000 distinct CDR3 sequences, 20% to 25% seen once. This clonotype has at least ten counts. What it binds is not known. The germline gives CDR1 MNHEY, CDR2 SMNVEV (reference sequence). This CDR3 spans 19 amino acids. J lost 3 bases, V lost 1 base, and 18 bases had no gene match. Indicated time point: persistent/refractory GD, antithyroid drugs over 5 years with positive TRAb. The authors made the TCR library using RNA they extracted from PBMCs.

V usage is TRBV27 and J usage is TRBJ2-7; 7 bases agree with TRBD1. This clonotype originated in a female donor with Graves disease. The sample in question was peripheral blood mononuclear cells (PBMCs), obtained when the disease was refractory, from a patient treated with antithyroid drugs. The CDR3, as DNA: TGTGCCAGCAGTTTATACGCCCCCTCTCGAGGGGGCGAGGGCTACGAGCAGTACTTC. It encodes CASSLYAPSRGGEGYEQYF.